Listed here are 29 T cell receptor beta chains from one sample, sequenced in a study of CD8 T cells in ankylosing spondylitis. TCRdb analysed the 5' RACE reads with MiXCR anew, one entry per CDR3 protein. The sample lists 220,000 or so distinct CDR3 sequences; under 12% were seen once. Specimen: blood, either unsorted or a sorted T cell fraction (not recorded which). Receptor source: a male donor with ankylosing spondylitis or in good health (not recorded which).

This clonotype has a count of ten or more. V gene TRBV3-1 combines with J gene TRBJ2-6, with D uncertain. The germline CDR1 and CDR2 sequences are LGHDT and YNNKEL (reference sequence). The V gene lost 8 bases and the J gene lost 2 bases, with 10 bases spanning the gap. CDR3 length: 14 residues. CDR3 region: CASGYVAGANVLTF. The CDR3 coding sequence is TGTGCCAGCGGGTATGTGGCTGGGGCCAACGTCCTGACTTTC.

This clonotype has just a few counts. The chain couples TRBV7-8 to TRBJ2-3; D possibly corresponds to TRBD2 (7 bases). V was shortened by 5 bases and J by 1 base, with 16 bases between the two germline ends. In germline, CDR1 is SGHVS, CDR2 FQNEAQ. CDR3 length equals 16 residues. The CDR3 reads CASSGTGRGGTDTQYF. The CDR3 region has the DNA TGTGCCAGCAGCGGAACAGGGAGGGGGGGCACAGATACGCAGTATTTT.

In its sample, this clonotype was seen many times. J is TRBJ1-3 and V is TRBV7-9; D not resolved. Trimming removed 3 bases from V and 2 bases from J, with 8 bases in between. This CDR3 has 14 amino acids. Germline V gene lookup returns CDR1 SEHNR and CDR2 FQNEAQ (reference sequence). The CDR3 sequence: CASSFAITGNTIYF. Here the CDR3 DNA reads TGTGCCAGCAGCTTTGCTATCACTGGAAACACCATATATTTT.

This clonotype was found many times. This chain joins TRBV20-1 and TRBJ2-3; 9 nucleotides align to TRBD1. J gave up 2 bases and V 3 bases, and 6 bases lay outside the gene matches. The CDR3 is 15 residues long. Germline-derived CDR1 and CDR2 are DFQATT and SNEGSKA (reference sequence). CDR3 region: CSARTGGEFTDTQYF. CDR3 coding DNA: TGCAGTGCTAGGACAGGGGGGGAGTTCACAGATACGCAGTATTTT.

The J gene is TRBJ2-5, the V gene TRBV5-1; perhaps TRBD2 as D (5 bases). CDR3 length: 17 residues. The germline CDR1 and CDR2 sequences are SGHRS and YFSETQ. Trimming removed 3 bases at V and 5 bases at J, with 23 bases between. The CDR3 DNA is TGCGCCAGCAGCTCCCCCATCGACTATCTCGCTGGGGAGACCCAGTACTTC. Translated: CASSSPIDYLAGETQYF.

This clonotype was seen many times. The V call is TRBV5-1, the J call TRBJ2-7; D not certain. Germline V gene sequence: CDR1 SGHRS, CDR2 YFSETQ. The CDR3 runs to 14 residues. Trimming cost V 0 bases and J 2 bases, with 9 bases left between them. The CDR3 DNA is TGCGCCAGCAGCTTGGTTGCCGAGGCCTACGAGCAGTACTTC. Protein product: CASSLVAEAYEQYF.

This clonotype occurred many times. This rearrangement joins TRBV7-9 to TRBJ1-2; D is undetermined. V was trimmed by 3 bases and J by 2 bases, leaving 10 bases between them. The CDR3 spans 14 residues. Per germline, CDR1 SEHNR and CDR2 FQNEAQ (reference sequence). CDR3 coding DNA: TGTGCCAGCAGCTTGCCGGTCCCCAACTATGGCTACACCTTC. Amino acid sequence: CASSLPVPNYGYTF. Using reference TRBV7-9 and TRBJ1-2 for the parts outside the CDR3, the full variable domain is DTGVSQNPRHKITKRGQNVTFRCDPISEHNRLYWYRQTLGQGPEFLTYFQNEAQLEKSRLLSDRFSAERPKGSFSTLEIQRTEQGDSAMYLCASSLPVPNYGYTFGSGTRLTVV.

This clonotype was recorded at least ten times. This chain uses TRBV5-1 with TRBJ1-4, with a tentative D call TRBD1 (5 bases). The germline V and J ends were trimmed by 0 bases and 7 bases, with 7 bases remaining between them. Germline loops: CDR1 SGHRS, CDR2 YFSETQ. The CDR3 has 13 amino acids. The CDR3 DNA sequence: TGCGCCAGCAGCTTGGAAGGGGTTGAAAAACTGTTTTTT. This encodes CASSLEGVEKLFF.

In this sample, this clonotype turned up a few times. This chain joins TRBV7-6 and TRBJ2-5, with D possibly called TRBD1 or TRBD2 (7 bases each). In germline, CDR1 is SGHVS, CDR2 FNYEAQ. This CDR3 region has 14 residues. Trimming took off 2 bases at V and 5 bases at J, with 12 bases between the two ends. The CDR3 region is CASSLIRGGETQYF. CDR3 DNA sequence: TGTGCCAGCAGCTTAATCAGGGGGGGGGAGACCCAGTACTTC.

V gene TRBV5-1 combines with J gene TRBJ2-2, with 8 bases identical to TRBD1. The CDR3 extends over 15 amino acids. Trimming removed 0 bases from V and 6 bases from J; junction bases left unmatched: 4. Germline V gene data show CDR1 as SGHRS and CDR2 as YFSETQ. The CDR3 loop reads CASSLARGQAGELFF. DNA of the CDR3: TGCGCCAGCAGCTTGGCCAGGGGGCAAGCCGGGGAGCTGTTTTTT.

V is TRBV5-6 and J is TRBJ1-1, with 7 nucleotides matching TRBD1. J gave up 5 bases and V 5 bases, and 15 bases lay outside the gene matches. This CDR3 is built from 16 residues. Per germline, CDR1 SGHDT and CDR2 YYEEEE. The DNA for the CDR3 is TGTGCCAGCAGGGATAAACCGGGACAGAGTAAAACTGAAGCTTTCTTT. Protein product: CASRDKPGQSKTEAFF.

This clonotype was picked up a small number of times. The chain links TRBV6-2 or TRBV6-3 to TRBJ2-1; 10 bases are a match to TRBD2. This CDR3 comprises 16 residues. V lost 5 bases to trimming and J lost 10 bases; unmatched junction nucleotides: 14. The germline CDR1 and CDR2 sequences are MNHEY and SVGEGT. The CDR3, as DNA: TGTGCCAGCAGTAGGCCCGGGGTAGCGGGGGGTCGCGAGCAGTTCTTC. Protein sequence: CASSRPGVAGGREQFF.

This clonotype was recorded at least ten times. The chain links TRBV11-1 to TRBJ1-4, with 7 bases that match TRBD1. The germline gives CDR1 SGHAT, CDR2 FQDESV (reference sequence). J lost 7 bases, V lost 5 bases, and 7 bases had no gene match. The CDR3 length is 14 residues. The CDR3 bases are TGTGCCAGCAGCGAGGACAGGTCTACTGAAAAACTGTTTTTT. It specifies CASSEDRSTEKLFF.

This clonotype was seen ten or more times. The chain's CDR3 is CASSLGRGAGELFF. Written as DNA, the CDR3 is TGTGCCAGCAGCTTAGGGAGGGGCGCCGGGGAGCTGTTTTTT. This chain uses TRBV7-8 with TRBJ2-2, with D possibly being TRBD2 (6 bases). V gave up 1 base and J gave up 6 bases, with 9 bases separating them. The CDR3 has 14 residues. Germline-derived CDR1 and CDR2 are SGHVS and FQNEAQ.

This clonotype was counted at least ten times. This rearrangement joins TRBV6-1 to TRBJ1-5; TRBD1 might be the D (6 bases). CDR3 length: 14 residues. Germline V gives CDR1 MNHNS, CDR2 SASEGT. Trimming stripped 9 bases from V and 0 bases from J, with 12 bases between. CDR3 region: CASRGSDSNQPQHF. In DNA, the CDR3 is TGTGCCAGTAGGGGGTCCGATAGCAATCAGCCCCAGCATTTT.

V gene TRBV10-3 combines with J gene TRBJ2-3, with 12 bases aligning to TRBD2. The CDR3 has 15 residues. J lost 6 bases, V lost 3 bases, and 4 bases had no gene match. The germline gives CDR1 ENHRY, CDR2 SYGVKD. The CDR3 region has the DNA TGTGCCATCAGTGAAGGTCTAGCGGGGGGGGATACGCAGTATTTT. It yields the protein CAISEGLAGGDTQYF.

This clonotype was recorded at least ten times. As DNA, the CDR3 is TGCAGTGCTAGAGACTCGGGGGGACTAGCCTCCTACGAGCAGTACTTC. This gives the protein CSARDSGGLASYEQYF. This chain connects TRBV20-1 to TRBJ2-7; 9 bases line up with TRBD2. This CDR3 has 16 amino acids. Germline CDR1 reads DFQATT; CDR2 reads SNEGSKA (reference sequence). Trimming took 0 bases from V and 0 from J; bases not matched to a gene: 6.

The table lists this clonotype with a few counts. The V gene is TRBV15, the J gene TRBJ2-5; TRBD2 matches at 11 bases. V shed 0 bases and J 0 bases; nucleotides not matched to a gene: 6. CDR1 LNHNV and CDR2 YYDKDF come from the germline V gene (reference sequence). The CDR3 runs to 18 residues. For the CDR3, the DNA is TGTGCCACCAGCAGAGATGGGGCTAGCGGGAGGTACCAAGAGACCCAGTACTTC. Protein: CATSRDGASGRYQETQYF.

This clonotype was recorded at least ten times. The CDR3 DNA reads TGTGCCAGCAGCTTAACAGCCCAGTACTACAATGAGCAGTTCTTC. Encoded protein: CASSLTAQYYNEQFF. The chain has TRBV7-3 and TRBJ2-1; D gene ambiguous. V lost 0 bases and J 3 bases, leaving 9 bases between the germline ends. CDR3 size: 15 residues. Looked up from germline, CDR1 is SGHTA and CDR2 is FQGTGA.

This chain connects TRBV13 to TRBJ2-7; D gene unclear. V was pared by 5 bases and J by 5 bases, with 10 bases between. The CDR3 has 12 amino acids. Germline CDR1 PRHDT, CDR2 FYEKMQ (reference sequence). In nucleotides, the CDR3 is TGTGCCAGCAGCCCCCGCCTGGACGAGCAGTACTTC. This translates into CASSPRLDEQYF.

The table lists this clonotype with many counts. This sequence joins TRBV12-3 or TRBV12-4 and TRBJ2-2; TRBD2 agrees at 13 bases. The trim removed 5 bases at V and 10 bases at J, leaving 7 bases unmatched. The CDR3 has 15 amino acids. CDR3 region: CASSPLAGGPAELFF. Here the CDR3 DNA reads TGTGCCAGCAGTCCACTAGCGGGGGGGCCCGCGGAGCTGTTTTTT.

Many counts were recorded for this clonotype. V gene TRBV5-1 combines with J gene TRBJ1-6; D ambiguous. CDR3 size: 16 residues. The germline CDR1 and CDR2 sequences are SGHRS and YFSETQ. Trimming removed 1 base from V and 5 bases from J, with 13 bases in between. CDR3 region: CASSLNTGGNNSPLHF. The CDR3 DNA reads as TGCGCCAGCAGCTTGAATACGGGCGGAAATAATTCACCCCTCCACTTT.

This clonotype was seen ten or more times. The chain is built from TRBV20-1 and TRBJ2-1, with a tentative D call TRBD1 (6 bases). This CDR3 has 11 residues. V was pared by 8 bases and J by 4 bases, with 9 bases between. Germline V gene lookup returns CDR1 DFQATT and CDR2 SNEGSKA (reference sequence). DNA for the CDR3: TGCAGTTCAAGGGGGTACAATGAGCAGTTCTTC. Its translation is CSSRGYNEQFF.

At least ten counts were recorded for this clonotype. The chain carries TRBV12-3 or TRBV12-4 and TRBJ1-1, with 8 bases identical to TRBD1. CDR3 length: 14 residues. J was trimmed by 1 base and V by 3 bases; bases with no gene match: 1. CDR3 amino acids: CASSFDRGNTEAFF. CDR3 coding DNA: TGTGCCAGCAGTTTCGACAGGGGGAACACTGAAGCTTTCTTT.

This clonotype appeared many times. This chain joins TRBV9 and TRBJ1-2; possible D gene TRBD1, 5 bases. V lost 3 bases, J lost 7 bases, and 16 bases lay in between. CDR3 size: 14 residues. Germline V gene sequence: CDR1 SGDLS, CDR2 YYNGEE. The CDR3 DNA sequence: TGTGCCAGCAGCGAGGACAATGTGGGTAGTGGCTACACCTTC. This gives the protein CASSEDNVGSGYTF.

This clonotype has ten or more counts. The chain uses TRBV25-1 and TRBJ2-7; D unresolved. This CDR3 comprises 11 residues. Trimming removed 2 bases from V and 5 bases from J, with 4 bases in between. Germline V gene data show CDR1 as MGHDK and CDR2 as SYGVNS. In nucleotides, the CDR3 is TGTGCCAGCAGTGAAGGTGACGAGCAGTACTTC. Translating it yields CASSEGDEQYF.

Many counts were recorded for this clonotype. Here the CDR3 DNA reads TGTGCCAGCAGCTATAGCGGGGGGCCAGATACGCAGTATTTT. It translates to CASSYSGGPDTQYF. The V and J genes are TRBV7-2 and TRBJ2-3; 10 nucleotides line up with TRBD2. V lost 4 bases and J lost 4; bases outside the gene matches: 2. Germline CDR1 SGHTA, CDR2 FQGNSA. CDR3 length: 14 residues.

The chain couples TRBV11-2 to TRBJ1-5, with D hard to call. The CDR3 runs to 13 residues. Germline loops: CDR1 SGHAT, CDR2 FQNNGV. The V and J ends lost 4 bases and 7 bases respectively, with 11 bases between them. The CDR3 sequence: CASSSSDGQPQHF. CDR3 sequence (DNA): TGTGCCAGCAGCTCGTCCGACGGGCAGCCCCAGCATTTT.

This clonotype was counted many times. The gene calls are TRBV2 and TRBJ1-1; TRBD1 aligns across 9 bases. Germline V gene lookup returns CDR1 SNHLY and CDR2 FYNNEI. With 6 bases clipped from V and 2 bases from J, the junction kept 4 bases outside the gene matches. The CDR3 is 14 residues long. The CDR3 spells CASRTGQGNTEAFF. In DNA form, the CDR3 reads TGTGCCAGCAGGACGGGACAGGGAAACACTGAAGCTTTCTTT.